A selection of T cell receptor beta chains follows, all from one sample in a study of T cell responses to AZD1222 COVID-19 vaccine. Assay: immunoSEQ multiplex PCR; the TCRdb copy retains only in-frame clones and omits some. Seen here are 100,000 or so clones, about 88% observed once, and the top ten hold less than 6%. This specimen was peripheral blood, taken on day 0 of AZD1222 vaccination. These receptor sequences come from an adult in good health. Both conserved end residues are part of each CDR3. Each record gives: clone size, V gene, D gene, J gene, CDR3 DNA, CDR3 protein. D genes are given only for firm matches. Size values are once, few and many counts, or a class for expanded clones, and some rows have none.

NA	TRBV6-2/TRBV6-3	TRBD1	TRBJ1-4	TGTGCCAGCAGTTACGGGACAGGACCGGTCCTGTTTTTT	CASSYGTGPVLFF
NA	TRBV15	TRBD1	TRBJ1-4	TGTGCCACCAGCATGTGGACAGGCCCTTATGAAAAACTGTTTTTT	CATSMWTGPYEKLFF
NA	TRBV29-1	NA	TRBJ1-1	TGCAGCGTTTTATCACAGGTGAACACTGAAGCTTTCTTT	CSVLSQVNTEAFF
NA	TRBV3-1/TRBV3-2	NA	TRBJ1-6	TGTGCCAGCAGCCAAGACAGGGTATATGCACCCCTCCACTTT	CASSQDRVYAPLHF
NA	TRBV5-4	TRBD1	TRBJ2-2	TGTGCCAGCAGCCGATCCGGGACAGGGGGCACCGGGGAGCTGTTTTTT	CASSRSGTGGTGELFF
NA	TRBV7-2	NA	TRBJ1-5	TGTGCCAGCAGCCAATATTATAGCAATCAGCCCCAGCATTTT	CASSQYYSNQPQHF
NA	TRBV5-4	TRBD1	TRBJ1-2	TGTGCCAGCAGCTCCCGGGACAGGGGACCGGCGGTCCACTTC	CASSSRDRGPAVHF
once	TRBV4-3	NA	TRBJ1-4	TGCGCCAGCAGCCGGGACTACACAGGCGAAGGGGAAAAACTGTTTTTT	CASSRDYTGEGEKLFF
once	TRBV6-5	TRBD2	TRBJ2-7	TGTGCCAGCAGTTACTCCGGGGAGGGCGAGCAGTACTTC	CASSYSGEGEQYF
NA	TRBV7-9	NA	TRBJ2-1	TGTGCCAGCAGCCTCAGAGGGGGGGTATCCTACAATGAGCAGTTCTTC	CASSLRGGVSYNEQFF
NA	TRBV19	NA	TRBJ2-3	TGTGCCAGTAGTATAGCCGGACTAACTACAGATACGCAGTATTTT	CASSIAGLTTDTQYF
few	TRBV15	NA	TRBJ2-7	TGTGCCACCAGCATTTTCCGCCAGGGAAACGAGCAGTACTTC	CATSIFRQGNEQYF
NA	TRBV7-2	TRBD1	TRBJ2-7	TGTGCCAGCAGCTTGGACAGGAGCTCCTACGAGCAGTACTTC	CASSLDRSSYEQYF
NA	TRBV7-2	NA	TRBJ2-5	TGTGCCAGCAGCTTAGTTTCAGGGAGAGAGACCCAGTACTTC	CASSLVSGRETQYF
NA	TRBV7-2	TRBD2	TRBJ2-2	TGTGCCAGCAGCTACGGACTAGCGGGGGTATTTACCGGGGAGCTGTTTTTT	CASSYGLAGVFTGELFF
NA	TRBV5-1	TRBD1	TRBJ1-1	TGCGCCAGCAGCGAGATTTGGACAGGGAACACTGAAGCTTTCTTT	CASSEIWTGNTEAFF
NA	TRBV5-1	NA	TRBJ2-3	TGCGCCAGCAGCTCGGTTGGGATTGGTACAGATACGCAGTATTTT	CASSSVGIGTDTQYF
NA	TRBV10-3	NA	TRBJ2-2	TGTGCCATCAGTGAGTCGGGGGTCACCGGGGAGCTGTTTTTT	CAISESGVTGELFF
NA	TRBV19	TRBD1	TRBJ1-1	TGTGCCAGTAGGGACAGGGGGCTAACTGAAGCTTTCTTT	CASRDRGLTEAFF
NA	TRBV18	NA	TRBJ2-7	TGTGCCAGCTCACCGTCATACTCACCAAACTACGAGCAGTACTTC	CASSPSYSPNYEQYF
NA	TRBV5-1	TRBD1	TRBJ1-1	TGCGCCAGCACGGGACAGGTGAACACTGAAGCTTTCTTT	CASTGQVNTEAFF
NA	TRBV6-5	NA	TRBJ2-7	TGTGCCAGCAGTTACCCACGGAAGGGGAAGCAGTACTTC	CASSYPRKGKQYF
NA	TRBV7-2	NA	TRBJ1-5	TGTGCCAGCAGCCCCCGGTCTACTAGCAATCAGCCCCAGCATTTT	CASSPRSTSNQPQHF
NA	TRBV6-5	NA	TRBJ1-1	TGTGCCAGCAGTCCTACAGGGAGGTACACTGAAGCTTTCTTT	CASSPTGRYTEAFF
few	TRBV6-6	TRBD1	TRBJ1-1	TGTGCCAGCAGAGAGTACAGGGGGCAGGAAGCTTTCTTT	CASREYRGQEAFF